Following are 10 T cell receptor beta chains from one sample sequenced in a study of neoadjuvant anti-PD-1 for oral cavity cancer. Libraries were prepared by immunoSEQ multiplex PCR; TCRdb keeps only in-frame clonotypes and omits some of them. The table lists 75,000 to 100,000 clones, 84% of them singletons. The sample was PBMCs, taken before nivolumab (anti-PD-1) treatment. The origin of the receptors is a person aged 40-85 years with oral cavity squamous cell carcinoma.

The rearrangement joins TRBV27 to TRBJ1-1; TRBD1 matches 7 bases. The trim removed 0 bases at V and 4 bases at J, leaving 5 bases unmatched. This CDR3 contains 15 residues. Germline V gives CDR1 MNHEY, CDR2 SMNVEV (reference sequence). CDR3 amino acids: CASSLSTQGSTEAFF. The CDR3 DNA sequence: TGTGCCAGCAGTTTATCTACACAGGGGAGCACTGAAGCTTTCTTT.

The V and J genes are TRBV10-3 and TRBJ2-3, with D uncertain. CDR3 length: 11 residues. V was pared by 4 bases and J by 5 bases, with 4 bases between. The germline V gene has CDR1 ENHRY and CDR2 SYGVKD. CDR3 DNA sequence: TGTGCCATCAGTGCCGTAGATACGCAGTATTTT. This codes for CAISAVDTQYF.

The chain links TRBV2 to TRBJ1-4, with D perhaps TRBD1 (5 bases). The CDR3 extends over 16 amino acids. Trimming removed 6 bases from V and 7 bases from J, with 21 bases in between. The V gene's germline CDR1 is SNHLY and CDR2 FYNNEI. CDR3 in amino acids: CASSITGDPRGEKLFF. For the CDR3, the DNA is TGTGCCAGCAGCATCACCGGGGACCCCCGGGGTGAAAAACTGTTTTTT.

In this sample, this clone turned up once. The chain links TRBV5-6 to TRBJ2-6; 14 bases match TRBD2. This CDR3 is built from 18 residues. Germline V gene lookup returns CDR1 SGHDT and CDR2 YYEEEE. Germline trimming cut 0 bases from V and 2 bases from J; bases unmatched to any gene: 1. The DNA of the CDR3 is TGTGCCAGCAGCTTGGGACTAGCGGGAGGGCCTGGGGCCAACGTCCTGACTTTC. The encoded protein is CASSLGLAGGPGANVLTF. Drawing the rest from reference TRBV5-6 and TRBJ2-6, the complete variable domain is DAGVTQSPTHLIKTRGQQVTLRCSPKSGHDTVSWYQQALGQGPQFIFQYYEEEERQRGNFPDRFSGHQFPNYSSELNVNALLLGDSALYLCASSLGLAGGPGANVLTFGAGSRLTVL.

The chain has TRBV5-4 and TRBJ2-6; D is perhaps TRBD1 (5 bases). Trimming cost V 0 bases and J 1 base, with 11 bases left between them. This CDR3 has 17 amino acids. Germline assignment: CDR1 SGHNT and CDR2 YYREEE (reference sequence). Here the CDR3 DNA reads TGTGCCAGCAGCTTGGAGGGGTCTAGGTCTGGGGCCAACGTCCTGACTTTC. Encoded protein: CASSLEGSRSGANVLTF.

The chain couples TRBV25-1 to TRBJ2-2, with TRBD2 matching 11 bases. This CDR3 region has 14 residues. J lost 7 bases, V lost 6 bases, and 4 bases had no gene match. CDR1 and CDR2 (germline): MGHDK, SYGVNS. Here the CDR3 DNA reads TGTGCCAGCAGGACTAGCGGGACAAACGGGGAGCTGTTTTTT. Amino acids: CASRTSGTNGELFF.

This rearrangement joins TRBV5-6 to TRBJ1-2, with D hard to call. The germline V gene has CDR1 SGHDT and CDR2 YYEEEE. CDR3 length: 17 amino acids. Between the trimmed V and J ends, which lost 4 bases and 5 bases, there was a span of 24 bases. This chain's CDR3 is CASSPLLKTGILYGYTF. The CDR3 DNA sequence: TGTGCCAGCAGCCCACTTCTTAAAACCGGGATTTTATATGGCTACACCTTC.

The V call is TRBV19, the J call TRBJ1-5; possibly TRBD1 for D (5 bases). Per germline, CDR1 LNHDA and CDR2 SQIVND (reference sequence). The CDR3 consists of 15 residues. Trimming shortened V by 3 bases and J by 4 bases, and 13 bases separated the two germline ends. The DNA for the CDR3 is TGTGCCAGTAGTATGGGACTGCGGGTTAATCAGCCCCAGCATTTT. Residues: CASSMGLRVNQPQHF.

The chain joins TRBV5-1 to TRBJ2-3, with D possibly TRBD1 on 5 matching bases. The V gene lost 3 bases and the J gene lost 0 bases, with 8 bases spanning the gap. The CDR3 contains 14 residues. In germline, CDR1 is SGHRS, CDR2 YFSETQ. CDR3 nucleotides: TGCGCCAGCAGCTCGACAGACAGCACAGATACGCAGTATTTT. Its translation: CASSSTDSTDTQYF. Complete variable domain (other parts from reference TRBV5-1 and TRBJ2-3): KAGVTQTPRYLIKTRGQQVTLSCSPISGHRSVSWYQQTPGQGLQFLFEYFSETQRNKGNFPGRFSGRQFSNSRSEMNVSTLELGDSALYLCASSSTDSTDTQYFGPGTRLTVL.

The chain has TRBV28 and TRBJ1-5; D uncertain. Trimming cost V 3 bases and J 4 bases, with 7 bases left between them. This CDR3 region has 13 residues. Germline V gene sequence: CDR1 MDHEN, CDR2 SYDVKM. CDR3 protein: CASSFLGNQPQHF. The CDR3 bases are TGTGCCAGCAGTTTTTTGGGTAATCAGCCCCAGCATTTT.